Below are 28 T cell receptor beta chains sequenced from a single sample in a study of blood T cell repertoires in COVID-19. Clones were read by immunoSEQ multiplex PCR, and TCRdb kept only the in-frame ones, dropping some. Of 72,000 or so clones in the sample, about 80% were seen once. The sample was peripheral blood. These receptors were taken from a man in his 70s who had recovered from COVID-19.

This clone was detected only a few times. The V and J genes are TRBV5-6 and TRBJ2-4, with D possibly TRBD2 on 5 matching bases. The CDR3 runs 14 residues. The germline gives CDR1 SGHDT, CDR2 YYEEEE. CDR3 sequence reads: CSEERPIAKNIQYF. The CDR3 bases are TGTAGTGAAGAGCGGCCTATAGCCAAAAACATTCAGTACTTC.

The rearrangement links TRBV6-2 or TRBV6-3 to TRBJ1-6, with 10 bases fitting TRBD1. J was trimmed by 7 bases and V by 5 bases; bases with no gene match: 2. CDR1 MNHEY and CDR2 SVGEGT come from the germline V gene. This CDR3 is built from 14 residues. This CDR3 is CASSPDRGNSPLHF. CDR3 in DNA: TGTGCCAGCAGTCCGGACAGGGGGAATTCACCCCTCCACTTT.

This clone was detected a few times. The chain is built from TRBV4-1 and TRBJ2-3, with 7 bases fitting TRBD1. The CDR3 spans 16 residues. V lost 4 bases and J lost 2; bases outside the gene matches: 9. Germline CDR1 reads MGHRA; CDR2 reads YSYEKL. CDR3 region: CASSPIGQAITDTQYF. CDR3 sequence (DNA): TGCGCCAGCAGCCCAATCGGACAGGCCATCACAGATACGCAGTATTTT.

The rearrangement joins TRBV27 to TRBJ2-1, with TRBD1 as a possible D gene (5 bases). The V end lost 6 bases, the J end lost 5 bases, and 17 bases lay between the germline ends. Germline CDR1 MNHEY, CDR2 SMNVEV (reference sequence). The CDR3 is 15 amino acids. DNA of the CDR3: TGTGCCAGCAGATCTAACAGGTTGCCCCACAATGAGCAGTTCTTC. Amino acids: CASRSNRLPHNEQFF.

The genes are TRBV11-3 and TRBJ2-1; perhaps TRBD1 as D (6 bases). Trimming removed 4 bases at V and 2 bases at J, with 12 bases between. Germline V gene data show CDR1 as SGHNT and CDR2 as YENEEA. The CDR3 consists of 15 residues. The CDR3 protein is CASSSQGGPYNEQFF. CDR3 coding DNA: TGTGCCAGCAGCTCACAGGGTGGGCCCTACAATGAGCAGTTCTTC.

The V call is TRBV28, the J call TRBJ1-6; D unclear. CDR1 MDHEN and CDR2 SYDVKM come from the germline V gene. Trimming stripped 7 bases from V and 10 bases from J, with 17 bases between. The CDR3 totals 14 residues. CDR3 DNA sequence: TGTGCCAGCACCTGGGTGTCCACGCGGTCACCCCTCCACTTT. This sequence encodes CASTWVSTRSPLHF.

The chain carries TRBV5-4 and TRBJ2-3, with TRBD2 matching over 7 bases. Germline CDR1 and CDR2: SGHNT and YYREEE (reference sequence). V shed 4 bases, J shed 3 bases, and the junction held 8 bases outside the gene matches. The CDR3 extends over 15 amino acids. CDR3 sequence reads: CASSLGREETDTQYF. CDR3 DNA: TGTGCCAGCAGCCTGGGGAGGGAAGAGACAGATACGCAGTATTTT.

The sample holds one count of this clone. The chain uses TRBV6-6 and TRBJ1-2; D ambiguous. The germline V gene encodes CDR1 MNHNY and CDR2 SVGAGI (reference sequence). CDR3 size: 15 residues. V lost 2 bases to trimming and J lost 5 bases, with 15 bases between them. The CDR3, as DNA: TGTGCCAGCAGTTACGTCAGACTTCTTGAATATGGCTACACCTTC. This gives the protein CASSYVRLLEYGYTF.

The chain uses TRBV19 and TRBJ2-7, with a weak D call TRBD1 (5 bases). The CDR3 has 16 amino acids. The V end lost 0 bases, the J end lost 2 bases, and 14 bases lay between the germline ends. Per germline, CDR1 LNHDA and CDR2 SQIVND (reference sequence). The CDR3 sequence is CASSIDQGFHTYEQYF. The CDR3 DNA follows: TGTGCCAGTAGTATAGATCAGGGCTTTCATACCTACGAGCAGTACTTC.

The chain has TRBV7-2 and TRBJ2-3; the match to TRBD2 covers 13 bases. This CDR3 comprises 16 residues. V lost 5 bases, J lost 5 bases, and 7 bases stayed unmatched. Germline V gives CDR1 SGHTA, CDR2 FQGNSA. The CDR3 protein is CASSTRLAGGVDTQYF. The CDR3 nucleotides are TGTGCCAGCAGCACCAGACTAGCGGGGGGTGTAGATACGCAGTATTTT.

The CDR3 nucleotides are TGCGCCAGCAGCAGCTCGGGACAGGGAGGAAACACCATATATTTT. This translates into CASSSSGQGGNTIYF. The V call is TRBV5-1, the J call TRBJ1-3, with TRBD1 matching 9 bases. Looked up from germline, CDR1 is SGHRS and CDR2 is YFSETQ. The CDR3 has 15 residues. Trimming cost V 4 bases and J 4 bases; bases outside gene matches: 6.

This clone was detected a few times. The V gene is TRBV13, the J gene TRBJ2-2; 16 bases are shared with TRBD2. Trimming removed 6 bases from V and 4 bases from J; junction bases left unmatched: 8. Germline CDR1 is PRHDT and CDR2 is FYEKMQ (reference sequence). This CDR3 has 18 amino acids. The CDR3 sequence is CASSPGLAGGSRTGELFF. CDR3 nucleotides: TGTGCCAGCAGTCCGGGACTAGCGGGGGGGAGTCGCACCGGGGAGCTGTTTTTT.

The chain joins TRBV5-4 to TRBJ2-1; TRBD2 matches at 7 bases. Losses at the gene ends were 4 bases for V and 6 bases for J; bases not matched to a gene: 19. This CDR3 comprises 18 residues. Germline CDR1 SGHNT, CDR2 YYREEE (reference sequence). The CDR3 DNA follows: TGTGCCAGCAGCGCAACCGCTAGCGGTCGGTCTGTGTCCAATGAGCAGTTCTTC. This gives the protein CASSATASGRSVSNEQFF.

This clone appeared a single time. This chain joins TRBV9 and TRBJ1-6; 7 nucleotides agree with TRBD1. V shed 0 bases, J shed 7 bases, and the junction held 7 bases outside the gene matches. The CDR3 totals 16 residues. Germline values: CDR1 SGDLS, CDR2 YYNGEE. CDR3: CASSVAGTVPNSPLHF. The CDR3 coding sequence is TGTGCCAGCAGCGTAGCTGGGACAGTACCGAATTCACCCCTCCACTTT.

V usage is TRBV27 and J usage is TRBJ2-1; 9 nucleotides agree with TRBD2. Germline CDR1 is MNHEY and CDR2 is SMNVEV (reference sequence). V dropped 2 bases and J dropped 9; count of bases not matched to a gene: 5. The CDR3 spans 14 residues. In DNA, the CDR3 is TGTGCCAGCAGTTTAGCGGGAGGGCTGGGTGAGCAGTTCTTC. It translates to CASSLAGGLGEQFF.

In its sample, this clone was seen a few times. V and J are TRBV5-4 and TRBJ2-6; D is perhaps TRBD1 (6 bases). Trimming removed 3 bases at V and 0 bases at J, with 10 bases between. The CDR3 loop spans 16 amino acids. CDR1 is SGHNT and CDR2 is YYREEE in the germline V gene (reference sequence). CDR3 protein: CASSSRGYSGANVLTF. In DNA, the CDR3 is TGTGCCAGCAGCTCCAGGGGTTACTCTGGGGCCAACGTCCTGACTTTC.

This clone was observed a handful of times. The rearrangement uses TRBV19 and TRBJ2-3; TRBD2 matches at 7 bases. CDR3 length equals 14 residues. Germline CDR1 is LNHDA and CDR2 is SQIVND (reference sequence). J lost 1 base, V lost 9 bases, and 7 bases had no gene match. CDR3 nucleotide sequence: TGTGCCAGCAGGAGCGGGGCGGGCACAGATACGCAGTATTTT. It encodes CASRSGAGTDTQYF. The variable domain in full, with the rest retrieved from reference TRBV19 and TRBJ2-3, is DGGITQSPKYLFRKEGQNVTLSCEQNLNHDAMYWYRQDPGQGLRLIYYSQIVNDFQKGDIAEGYSVSREKKESFPLTVTSAQKNPTAFYLCASRSGAGTDTQYFGPGTRLTVL.

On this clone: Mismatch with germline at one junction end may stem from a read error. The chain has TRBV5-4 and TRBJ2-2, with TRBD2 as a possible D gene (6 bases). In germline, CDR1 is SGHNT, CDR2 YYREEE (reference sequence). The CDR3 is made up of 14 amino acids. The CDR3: CASSFQRDGGKLFF. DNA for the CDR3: TGTGCCAGCAGCTTCCAACGGGACGGCGGGAAGCTGTTTTTT.

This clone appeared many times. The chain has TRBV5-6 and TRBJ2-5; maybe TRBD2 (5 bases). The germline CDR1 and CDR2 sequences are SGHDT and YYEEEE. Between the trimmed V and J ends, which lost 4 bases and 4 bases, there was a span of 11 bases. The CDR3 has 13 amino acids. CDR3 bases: TGTGCCAGCAGCGACTACAGTGGAGAGACCCAGTACTTC. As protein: CASSDYSGETQYF.

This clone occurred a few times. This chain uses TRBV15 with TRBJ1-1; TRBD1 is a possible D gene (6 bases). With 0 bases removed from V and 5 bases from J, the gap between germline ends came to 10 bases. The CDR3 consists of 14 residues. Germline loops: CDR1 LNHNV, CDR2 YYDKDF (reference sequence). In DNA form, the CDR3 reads TGTGCCACCAGCAGAGACAGGGGTGGAACTGAAGCTTTCTTT. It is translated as CATSRDRGGTEAFF.

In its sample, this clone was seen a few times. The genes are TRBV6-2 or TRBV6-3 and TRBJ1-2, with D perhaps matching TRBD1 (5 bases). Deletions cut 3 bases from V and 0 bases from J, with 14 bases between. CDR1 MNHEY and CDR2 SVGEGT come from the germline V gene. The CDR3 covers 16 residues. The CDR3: CASSYGAAGPNYGYTF. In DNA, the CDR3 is TGTGCCAGCAGTTATGGGGCGGCAGGACCTAACTATGGCTACACCTTC.

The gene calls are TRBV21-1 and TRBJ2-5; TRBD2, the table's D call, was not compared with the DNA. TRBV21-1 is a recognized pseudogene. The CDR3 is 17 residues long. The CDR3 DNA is TGTGCCAGCAGCAATATGGGTTACGGAGGGTTCCAAGAGACCCAGTACTTC. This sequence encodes CASSNMGYGGFQETQYF.

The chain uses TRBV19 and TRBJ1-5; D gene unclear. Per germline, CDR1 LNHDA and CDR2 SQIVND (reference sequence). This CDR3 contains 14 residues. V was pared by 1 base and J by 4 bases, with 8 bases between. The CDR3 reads CASSIVLANQPQHF. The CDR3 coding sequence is TGTGCCAGTAGTATAGTGCTAGCTAATCAGCCCCAGCATTTT. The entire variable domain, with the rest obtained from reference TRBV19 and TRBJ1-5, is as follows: DGGITQSPKYLFRKEGQNVTLSCEQNLNHDAMYWYRQDPGQGLRLIYYSQIVNDFQKGDIAEGYSVSREKKESFPLTVTSAQKNPTAFYLCASSIVLANQPQHFGDGTRLSIL.

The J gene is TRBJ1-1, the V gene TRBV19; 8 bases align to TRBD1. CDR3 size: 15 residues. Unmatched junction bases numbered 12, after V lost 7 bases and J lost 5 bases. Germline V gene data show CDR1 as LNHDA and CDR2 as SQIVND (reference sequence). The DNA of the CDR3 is TGTGCCAGTAAGGACAGGGCTAGAGGAGGGACTGAAGCTTTCTTT. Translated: CASKDRARGGTEAFF.

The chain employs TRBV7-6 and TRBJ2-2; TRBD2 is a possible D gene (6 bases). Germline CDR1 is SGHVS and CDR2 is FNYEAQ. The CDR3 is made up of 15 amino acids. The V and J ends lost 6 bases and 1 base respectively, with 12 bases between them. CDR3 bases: TGTGCCAGCAGGGCTGGGACTTGGAACACCGGGGAGCTGTTTTTT. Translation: CASRAGTWNTGELFF.

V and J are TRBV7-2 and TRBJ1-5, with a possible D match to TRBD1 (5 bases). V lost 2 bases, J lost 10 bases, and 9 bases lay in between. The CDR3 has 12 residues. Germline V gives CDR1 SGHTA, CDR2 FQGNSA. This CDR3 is CASSLLGLPQHF. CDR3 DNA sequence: TGTGCCAGCAGCTTATTGGGGCTACCCCAGCATTTT.

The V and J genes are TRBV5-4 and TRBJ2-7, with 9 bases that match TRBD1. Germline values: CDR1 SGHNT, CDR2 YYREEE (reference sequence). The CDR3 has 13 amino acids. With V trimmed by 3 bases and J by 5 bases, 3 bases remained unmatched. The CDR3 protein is CASSWDRVDEQYF. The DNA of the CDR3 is TGTGCCAGCAGCTGGGACAGGGTGGACGAGCAGTACTTC.

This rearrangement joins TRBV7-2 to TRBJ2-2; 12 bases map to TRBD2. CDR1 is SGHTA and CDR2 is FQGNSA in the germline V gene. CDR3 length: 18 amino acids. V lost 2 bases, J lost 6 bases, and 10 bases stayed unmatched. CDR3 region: CASSLSASGRATAGELFF. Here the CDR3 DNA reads TGTGCCAGCAGCTTATCCGCTAGCGGGAGGGCCACGGCCGGGGAGCTGTTTTTT.